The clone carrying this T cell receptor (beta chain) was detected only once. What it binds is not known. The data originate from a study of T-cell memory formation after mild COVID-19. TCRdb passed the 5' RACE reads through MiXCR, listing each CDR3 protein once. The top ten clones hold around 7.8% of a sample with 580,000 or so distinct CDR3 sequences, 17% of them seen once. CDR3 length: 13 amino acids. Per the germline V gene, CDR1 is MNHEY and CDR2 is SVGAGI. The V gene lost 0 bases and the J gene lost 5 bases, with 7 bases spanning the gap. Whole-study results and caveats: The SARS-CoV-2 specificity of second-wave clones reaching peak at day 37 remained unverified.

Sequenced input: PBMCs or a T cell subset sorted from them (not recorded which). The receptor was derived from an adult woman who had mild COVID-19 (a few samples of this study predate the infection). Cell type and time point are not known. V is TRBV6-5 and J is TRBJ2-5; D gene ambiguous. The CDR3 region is CASSYSAAETQYF. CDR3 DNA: TGTGCCAGCAGTTACTCGGCAGCTGAGACCCAGTACTTC.